Listed here are 12 T cell receptor beta chains from one sample, sequenced in a study of cytomegalovirus exposure and HLA in healthy donors. Data came from immunoSEQ multiplex PCR; TCRdb stores just in-frame clones and leaves some out. The profile covers tens of thousands of clones, with roughly 84% appearing a single time and 9.5% to 13% taken by the ten largest. What was sequenced was PBMCs. The source of these receptors is a woman in her late teens or twenties in good health and CMV-seropositive.

The chain uses TRBV19 and TRBJ2-2, with 7 nucleotides matching TRBD2. Per germline, CDR1 LNHDA and CDR2 SQIVND (reference sequence). Trimming at V came to 5 bases and at J to 6 bases, leaving 6 bases not matched to a gene. CDR3 length: 14 residues. Written as DNA, the CDR3 is TGTGCCAGTAGTCGACTAGCTGGGGCCGGGGAGCTGTTTTTT. It encodes CASSRLAGAGELFF.

Regarding this clone: The same CDR3 can be traced to other DNA sequences in this sample. The chain recombines TRBV19 with TRBJ1-1; a weak D match, TRBD1 (5 bases). CDR1 and CDR2 (germline): LNHDA, SQIVND (reference sequence). V was cut by 3 bases and J by 1 base, with 6 bases left in between. This CDR3 contains 13 residues. This chain's CDR3 is CASSIRGNTEAFF. Written as DNA, the CDR3 is TGTGCCAGTAGTATTAGGGGGAACACTGAAGCTTTCTTT.

The rearrangement links TRBV28 to TRBJ1-4, with D possibly being TRBD1 (6 bases). CDR1 is MDHEN and CDR2 is SYDVKM in the germline V gene. The CDR3 length is 15 residues. Trimming cost V 6 bases and J 5 bases, with 16 bases left between them. The CDR3 is CASSPQTGANEKLFF. CDR3 DNA: TGTGCCAGCAGCCCCCAGACAGGTGCCAATGAAAAACTGTTTTTT. Combining the CDR3 with reference TRBV28 and TRBJ1-4 gives the whole variable domain DVKVTQSSRYLVKRTGEKVFLECVQDMDHENMFWYRQDPGLGLRLIYFSYDVKMKEKGDIPEGYSVSREKKERFSLILESASTNQTSMYLCASSPQTGANEKLFFGSGTQLSVL.

The chain links TRBV13 to TRBJ2-7; TRBD2 matches at 7 bases. Germline CDR1 reads PRHDT; CDR2 reads FYEKMQ (reference sequence). The V and J ends lost 2 bases and 5 bases, in that order; junction bases with no gene match: 3. CDR3 length: 13 residues. Here the CDR3 reads CASSLLAAHEQYF. CDR3 nucleotides: TGTGCCAGCAGCTTACTAGCGGCCCACGAGCAGTACTTC.

This clone was observed once. The chain couples TRBV7-9 to TRBJ2-5, with 8 bases identical to TRBD2. After removal of 0 bases from V and 5 bases from J, the junction contained 8 bases not matched to a gene. The CDR3 runs to 16 residues. Germline CDR1 SEHNR, CDR2 FQNEAQ (reference sequence). The CDR3 DNA reads TGTGCCAGCAGCTTAGCGCGACTAGCGATTTCGGAGACCCAGTACTTC. Translation: CASSLARLAISETQYF.

The chain is built from TRBV7-2 and TRBJ2-2; TRBD1 might be the D (5 bases). CDR1 and CDR2 (germline): SGHTA, FQGNSA. The V end was cut by 5 bases, the J end by 1 base, with 14 bases between. The length of the CDR3 is 16 residues. CDR3 loop: CASSDWARENTGELFF. As DNA, the CDR3 is TGTGCCAGCAGCGATTGGGCCAGGGAGAACACCGGGGAGCTGTTTTTT.

J is TRBJ1-1 and V is TRBV9; perhaps TRBD1 as D (5 bases). Deletions cut 4 bases from V and 2 bases from J, with 12 bases between. The germline CDR1 and CDR2 sequences are SGDLS and YYNGEE. The CDR3 length is 14 residues. The chain's CDR3 is CASSPSGGNTEAFF. CDR3 DNA: TGTGCCAGCAGCCCGTCGGGGGGTAACACTGAAGCTTTCTTT.

CDR3 sequence: CASTPLVGRSEQYF. CDR3 coding DNA: TGTGCCAGCACCCCACTAGTCGGTCGTTCCGAGCAGTACTTC. The chain employs TRBV27 and TRBJ2-7; TRBD2 is a possible D gene (5 bases). Germline CDR1 MNHEY, CDR2 SMNVEV (reference sequence). V gave up 7 bases and J gave up 6 bases, with 19 bases separating them. The CDR3 loop spans 14 amino acids.

The chain joins TRBV27 to TRBJ2-6, with TRBD1 identical over 8 bases. V trimming: 6 bases; J trimming: 0 bases; junction bases outside the gene matches: 7. The CDR3 loop spans 17 amino acids. Germline lookup yields CDR1 MNHEY and CDR2 SMNVEV (reference sequence). The CDR3 sequence is CASSPGTGYSGANVLTF. DNA of the CDR3: TGTGCCAGCAGCCCCGGGACAGGCTACTCTGGGGCCAACGTCCTGACTTTC.

The chain combines TRBV4-3 with TRBJ2-5, with 9 bases aligning to TRBD1. From germline, CDR1 is LGHNA and CDR2 YSLEER. V was clipped by 0 bases and J by 4 bases; unmatched bases: 6. This CDR3 is built from 16 residues. The CDR3 loop reads CASSQDRGTGRETQYF. CDR3 sequence (DNA): TGCGCCAGCAGCCAAGATAGGGGGACAGGGCGAGAGACCCAGTACTTC.

The chain recombines TRBV19 with TRBJ2-5; D may be TRBD2 (5 bases). Trimming removed 1 base from V and 1 base from J, with 7 bases in between. This CDR3 region has 14 residues. Germline CDR1 LNHDA, CDR2 SQIVND (reference sequence). CDR3 DNA: TGTGCCAGTAGTATAGGGGCGGGCCAAGAGACCCAGTACTTC. Encoded protein: CASSIGAGQETQYF.

The V and J genes are TRBV7-6 and TRBJ2-5, with a weak D call TRBD1 (6 bases). This CDR3 spans 14 amino acids. CDR1 and CDR2 from the germline V gene are SGHVS and FNYEAQ. V was shortened by 6 bases and J by 5 bases, with 16 bases between the two germline ends. The CDR3 spells CASSSNREMETQYF. The CDR3 DNA reads TGTGCCAGCAGTTCCAACAGGGAGATGGAGACCCAGTACTTC.